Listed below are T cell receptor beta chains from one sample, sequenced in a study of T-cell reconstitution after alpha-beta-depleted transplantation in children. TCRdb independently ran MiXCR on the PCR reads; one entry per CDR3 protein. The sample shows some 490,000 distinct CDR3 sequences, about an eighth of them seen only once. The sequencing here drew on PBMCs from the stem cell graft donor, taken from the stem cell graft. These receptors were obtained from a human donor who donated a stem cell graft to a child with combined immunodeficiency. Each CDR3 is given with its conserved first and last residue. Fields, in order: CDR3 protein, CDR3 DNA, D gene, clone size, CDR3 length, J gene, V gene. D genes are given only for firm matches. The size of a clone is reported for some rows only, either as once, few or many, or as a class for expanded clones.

CDR3 protein: CASSLTGGGGTDTQYF
CDR3 DNA: TGTGCCAGCAGCTTAACAGGGGGCGGTGGGACAGATACGCAGTATTTT
D gene: TRBD1
clone size: NA
CDR3 length: 16
J gene: TRBJ2-3
V gene: TRBV7-3

CDR3 protein: CASSQVGGDTQYF
CDR3 DNA: TGTGCCAGCAGCCAAGTTGGGGGAGATACGCAGTATTTT
D gene: NA
clone size: NA
CDR3 length: 13
J gene: TRBJ2-3
V gene: TRBV3-1

CDR3 protein: CSASPGSTYNEQFF
CDR3 DNA: TGCAGTGCTTCTCCAGGCTCCACCTACAATGAGCAGTTCTTC
D gene: NA
clone size: few
CDR3 length: 14
J gene: TRBJ2-1
V gene: TRBV20-1

CDR3 protein: CSVEARGGWGTEQFF
CDR3 DNA: TGCAGCGTTGAGGCCCGGGGGGGATGGGGGACTGAGCAGTTCTTC
D gene: TRBD2
clone size: few
CDR3 length: 15
J gene: TRBJ2-1
V gene: TRBV29-1

CDR3 protein: CASSLVWGDNVLTF
CDR3 DNA: TGTGCCAGCAGCTTAGTTTGGGGGGACAACGTCCTGACTTTC
D gene: NA
clone size: few
CDR3 length: 14
J gene: TRBJ2-6
V gene: TRBV7-9

CDR3 protein: CSAGGTGGTGTYNEQFF
CDR3 DNA: TGCAGTGCTGGGGGAACTGGCGGCACTGGTACCTACAATGAGCAGTTCTTC
D gene: NA
clone size: many
CDR3 length: 17
J gene: TRBJ2-1
V gene: TRBV20-1

CDR3 protein: CASSFQGSNEEQFF
CDR3 DNA: TGCGCCAGCAGCTTCCAGGGTAGCAACGAGGAGCAGTTCTTC
D gene: NA
clone size: NA
CDR3 length: 14
J gene: TRBJ2-1
V gene: TRBV5-1

CDR3 protein: CASSLSRGPGTDTQYF
CDR3 DNA: TGCGCCAGCAGCTTGAGTCGGGGGCCGGGCACAGATACGCAGTATTTT
D gene: NA
clone size: once
CDR3 length: 16
J gene: TRBJ2-3
V gene: TRBV5-1

CDR3 protein: CASSYVGQAYEQYF
CDR3 DNA: TGTGCCAGCAGTTACGTGGGACAGGCCTACGAGCAGTACTTC
D gene: TRBD1
clone size: NA
CDR3 length: 14
J gene: TRBJ2-7
V gene: TRBV6-2/TRBV6-3

CDR3 protein: CASSVGPGLLTDTQYF
CDR3 DNA: TGTGCCAGCAGCGTAGGTCCAGGACTGCTCACAGATACGCAGTATTTT
D gene: NA
clone size: NA
CDR3 length: 16
J gene: TRBJ2-3
V gene: TRBV9

CDR3 protein: CASGLSYEQYF
CDR3 DNA: TGTGCCAGCGGACTTTCCTACGAGCAGTACTTC
D gene: NA
clone size: many
CDR3 length: 11
J gene: TRBJ2-7
V gene: TRBV6-2/TRBV6-3

CDR3 protein: CASSYFPSGGGETQYF
CDR3 DNA: TGTGCCAGCAGCTACTTTCCCTCTGGGGGGGGAGAGACCCAGTACTTC
D gene: TRBD2
clone size: NA
CDR3 length: 16
J gene: TRBJ2-5
V gene: TRBV7-2

CDR3 protein: CASSLVGTSGGAGREQFF
CDR3 DNA: TGTGCCAGCAGCTTAGTGGGGACTAGCGGGGGGGCGGGTCGTGAGCAGTTCTTC
D gene: TRBD2
clone size: NA
CDR3 length: 18
J gene: TRBJ2-1
V gene: TRBV7-3

CDR3 protein: CASSYSVRDRMDNEQFF
CDR3 DNA: TGTGCCAGCAGTTACTCCGTCCGGGACAGGATGGATAATGAGCAGTTCTTC
D gene: TRBD1
clone size: few
CDR3 length: 17
J gene: TRBJ2-1
V gene: TRBV6-2/TRBV6-3

CDR3 protein: CSARDSDRGTDTQYF
CDR3 DNA: TGCAGTGCTAGAGATTCGGACAGGGGCACAGATACGCAGTATTTT
D gene: TRBD1
clone size: many
CDR3 length: 15
J gene: TRBJ2-3
V gene: TRBV20-1

CDR3 protein: CCAMPPGGVSSYNEQFF
CDR3 DNA: TGCTGTGCTATGCCACCTGGGGGGGTTAGCTCCTACAATGAGCAGTTCTTC
D gene: TRBD2
clone size: few
CDR3 length: 17
J gene: TRBJ2-1
V gene: TRBV20-1

CDR3 protein: CSGTSGGTDTQYF
CDR3 DNA: TGCAGTGGGACTAGCGGGGGTACAGATACGCAGTATTTT
D gene: TRBD2
clone size: few
CDR3 length: 13
J gene: TRBJ2-3
V gene: TRBV20-1

CDR3 protein: CASRPGIVSTDTQYF
CDR3 DNA: TGTGCCAGCAGGCCAGGGATCGTCAGCACAGATACGCAGTATTTT
D gene: NA
clone size: few
CDR3 length: 15
J gene: TRBJ2-3
V gene: TRBV6-6

CDR3 protein: CASSFGRGGMEEQFF
CDR3 DNA: TGTGCCAGCAGCTTCGGGCGGGGGGGCATGGAGGAGCAGTTCTTC
D gene: TRBD2
clone size: NA
CDR3 length: 15
J gene: TRBJ2-1
V gene: TRBV5-8

CDR3 protein: CASRAADNQPQHF
CDR3 DNA: TGTGCCAGCAGGGCAGCCGACAATCAGCCCCAGCATTTT
D gene: NA
clone size: few
CDR3 length: 13
J gene: TRBJ1-5
V gene: TRBV6-4

CDR3 protein: CSVDSGGVNEQFF
CDR3 DNA: TGCAGCGTTGACAGCGGGGGAGTGAATGAGCAGTTCTTC
D gene: TRBD2
clone size: few
CDR3 length: 13
J gene: TRBJ2-1
V gene: TRBV29-1

CDR3 protein: CASSREPNYGYTF
CDR3 DNA: TGTGCCAGCAGCAGGGAGCCTAACTATGGCTACACCTTC
D gene: NA
clone size: NA
CDR3 length: 13
J gene: TRBJ1-2
V gene: TRBV5-5